The 3 T cell receptor beta chains below come from one sample, sequenced in a study of CD8 T cells in ankylosing spondylitis. TCRdb fed the 5' RACE reads into MiXCR, producing one record per CDR3 protein. The sample carries 180,000 or so distinct CDR3 sequences, around a tenth recorded once. The sequenced material came from blood, either unsorted or a sorted T cell fraction (not recorded which). The receptors here all came from a male donor with ankylosing spondylitis or in good health (not recorded which).

The rearrangement uses TRBV30 and TRBJ2-7; perhaps TRBD1 as D (5 bases). V shed 2 bases and J shed 0 bases, with 11 bases lying between them. The CDR3 runs to 14 residues. The germline V gene has CDR1 GTSNPN and CDR2 SVGIG (reference sequence). The CDR3 DNA is TGTGCCTGGAGTCTTGGGGCCCTCTCCTACGAGCAGTACTTC. Protein product: CAWSLGALSYEQYF. Complete variable domain (other parts from reference TRBV30 and TRBJ2-7): SQTIHQWPATLVQPVGSPLSLECTVEGTSNPNLYWYRQAAGRGLQLLFYSVGIGQISSEVPQNLSASRPQDRQFILSSKKLLLSDSGFYLCAWSLGALSYEQYFGPGTRLTVT.

In its sample, this clonotype was seen a few times. V is TRBV4-2 and J is TRBJ2-1; D not certain. The CDR3 covers 13 residues. V was shortened by 1 base and J by 5 bases, with 6 bases between the two germline ends. Per the germline V gene, CDR1 is LGHNA and CDR2 is YNFKEQ. As DNA, the CDR3 is TGTGCCAGCAGCCAAGGAAGTCACAATGAGCAGTTCTTC. It encodes CASSQGSHNEQFF.

At least ten counts were recorded for this clonotype. The CDR3 reads CATWGGPGYGYTF. The CDR3 DNA sequence: TGTGCCACCTGGGGCGGTCCAGGCTATGGCTACACCTTC. The rearrangement uses TRBV12-3 or TRBV12-4 and TRBJ1-2; TRBD1 might be the D (5 bases). This CDR3 has 13 amino acids. The V end was cut by 10 bases, the J end by 4 bases, with 16 bases between.